This T cell receptor beta chain emerged from a study of cytomegalovirus exposure and HLA in healthy donors. Overall study context: Drawn from HLA-typed donors, around 85 million unique TCRs were held in an early data release. Study observations and caveats: Most CMV-associated TCR beta chains appeared HLA-restricted in a later analysis. Presence/absence analyses took donor sequencing depth as roughly uniform.

CDR1 SGHRS and CDR2 YFSETQ come from the germline V gene. V was cut by 1 base and J by 5 bases, with 10 bases left in between. This CDR3 is built from 13 residues. Healthy bone marrow donors made up the donor group. About this clone itself: Its antigen remains unidentified.

In the PCR, 60 Vbeta and 13 Jbeta primers were used. Clones were read by immunoSEQ multiplex PCR, and TCRdb kept only the in-frame ones, dropping some. Of around 140,000 clones listed, roughly 75% are singletons. Sequenced material: PBMCs. The source is a man aged 40-55 years in good health and CMV-seronegative. The rearrangement links TRBV5-1 to TRBJ2-7; D perhaps matches TRBD1 (6 bases). The CDR3 sequence is CASSLISGDEQYF. CDR3 DNA: TGCGCCAGCAGCTTGATTTCAGGGGACGAGCAGTACTTC.